This T cell receptor beta chain emerged from a study of blood T cell repertoires in COVID-19. Deletions cut 0 bases from V and 8 bases from J, with 14 bases between. Per the germline V gene, CDR1 is LGHNA and CDR2 is YSLEER. CDR3 size: 15 residues. Sequencing was performed with immunoSEQ multiplex PCR; in TCRdb, only in-frame clones are kept and a portion is missing. The data contain 300,000 to 400,000 clones, roughly 90% of them singletons. Cohort placement rested on clinical history that participants reported themselves. The TCR comes from a young woman with acute COVID-19. The sample consisted of PBMCs or T cells enriched from blood (not recorded which). The rearrangement uses TRBV4-3 and TRBJ2-4; perhaps TRBD2 as D (6 bases). CDR3 in DNA: TGCGCCAGCAGCCAAGATGCCCAGGGAGGTCACATTCAGTACTTC. Protein sequence: CASSQDAQGGHIQYF.